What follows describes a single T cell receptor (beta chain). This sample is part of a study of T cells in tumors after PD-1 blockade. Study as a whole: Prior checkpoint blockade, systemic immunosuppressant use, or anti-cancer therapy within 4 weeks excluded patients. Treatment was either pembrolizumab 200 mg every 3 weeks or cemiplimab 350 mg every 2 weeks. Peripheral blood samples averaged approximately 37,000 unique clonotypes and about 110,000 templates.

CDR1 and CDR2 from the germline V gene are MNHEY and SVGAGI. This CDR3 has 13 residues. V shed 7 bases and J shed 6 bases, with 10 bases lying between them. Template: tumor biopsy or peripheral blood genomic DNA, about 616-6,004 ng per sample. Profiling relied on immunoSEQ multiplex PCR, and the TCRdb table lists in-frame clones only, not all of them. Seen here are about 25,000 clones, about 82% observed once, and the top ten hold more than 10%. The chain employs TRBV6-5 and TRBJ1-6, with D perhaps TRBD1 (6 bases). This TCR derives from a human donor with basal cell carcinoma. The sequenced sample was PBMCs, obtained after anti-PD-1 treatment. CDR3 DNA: TGTGCCAGCATGAACAGGGCTAATTCACCCCTCCACTTT. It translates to CASMNRANSPLHF.